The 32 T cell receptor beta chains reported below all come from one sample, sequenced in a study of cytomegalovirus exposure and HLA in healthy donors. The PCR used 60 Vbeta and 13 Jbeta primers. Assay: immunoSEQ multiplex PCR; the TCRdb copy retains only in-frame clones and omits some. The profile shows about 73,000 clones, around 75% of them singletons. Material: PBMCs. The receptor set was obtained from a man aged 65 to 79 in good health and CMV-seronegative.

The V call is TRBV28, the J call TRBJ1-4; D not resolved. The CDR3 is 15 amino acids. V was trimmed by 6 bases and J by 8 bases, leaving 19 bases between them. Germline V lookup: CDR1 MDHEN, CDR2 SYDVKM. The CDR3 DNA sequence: TGTGCCAGCAGACGCGGCCGCGGTACGGGAGAAAAACTGTTTTTT. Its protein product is CASRRGRGTGEKLFF.

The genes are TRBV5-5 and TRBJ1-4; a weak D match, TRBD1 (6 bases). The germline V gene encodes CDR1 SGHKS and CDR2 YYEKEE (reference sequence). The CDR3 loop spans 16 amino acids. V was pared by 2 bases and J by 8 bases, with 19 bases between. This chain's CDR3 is CASSFETGRGTEKLFF. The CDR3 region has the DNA TGTGCCAGCAGCTTCGAAACAGGGCGTGGTACAGAAAAACTGTTTTTT.

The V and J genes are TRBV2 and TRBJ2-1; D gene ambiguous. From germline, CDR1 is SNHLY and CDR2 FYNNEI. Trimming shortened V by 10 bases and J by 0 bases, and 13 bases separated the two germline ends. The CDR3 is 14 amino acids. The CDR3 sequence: CAIQGGSSYNEQFF. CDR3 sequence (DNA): TGTGCCATTCAAGGCGGCAGCTCCTACAATGAGCAGTTCTTC.

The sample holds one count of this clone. Here the CDR3 DNA reads TGTGCCAGCAGCTTAAACTCGGGGGGGAACACCGGGGAGCTGTTTTTT. Translation: CASSLNSGGNTGELFF. The chain recombines TRBV7-2 with TRBJ2-2; 7 positions agree with TRBD2. V trimming: 2 bases; J trimming: 1 base; junction bases outside the gene matches: 4. CDR1 is SGHTA, CDR2 FQGNSA, per germline. This CDR3 is 16 amino acids long.

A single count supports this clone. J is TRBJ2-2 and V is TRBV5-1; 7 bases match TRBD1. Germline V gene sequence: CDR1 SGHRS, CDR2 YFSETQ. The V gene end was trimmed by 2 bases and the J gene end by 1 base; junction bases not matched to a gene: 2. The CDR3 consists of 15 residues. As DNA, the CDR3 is TGCGCCAGCAGCTTTAGGGGGCGGAACACCGGGGAGCTGTTTTTT. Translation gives CASSFRGRNTGELFF.

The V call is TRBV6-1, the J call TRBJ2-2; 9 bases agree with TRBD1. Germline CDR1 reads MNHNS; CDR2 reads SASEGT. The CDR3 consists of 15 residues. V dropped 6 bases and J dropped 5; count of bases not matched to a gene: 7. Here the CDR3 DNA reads TGTGCCAGCAGAAAGACAGGGGGAACGACCGGGGAGCTGTTTTTT. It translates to CASRKTGGTTGELFF.

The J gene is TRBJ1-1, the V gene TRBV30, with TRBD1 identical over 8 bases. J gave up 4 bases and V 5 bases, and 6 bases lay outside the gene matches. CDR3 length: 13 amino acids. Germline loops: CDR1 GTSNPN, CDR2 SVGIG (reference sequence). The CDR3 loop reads CAWGRGQGTEAFF. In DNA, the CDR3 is TGTGCCTGGGGCAGGGGGCAAGGCACTGAAGCTTTCTTT.

CDR3 in amino acids: CAWSWGGYGYTF. In nucleotides, the CDR3 is TGTGCCTGGTCGTGGGGGGGCTATGGCTACACCTTC. V usage is TRBV30 and J usage is TRBJ1-2, with TRBD1 as a possible D gene (5 bases). V was clipped by 5 bases and J by 4 bases, with 11 bases between them. Germline lookup yields CDR1 GTSNPN and CDR2 SVGIG (reference sequence). This CDR3 is 12 amino acids long.

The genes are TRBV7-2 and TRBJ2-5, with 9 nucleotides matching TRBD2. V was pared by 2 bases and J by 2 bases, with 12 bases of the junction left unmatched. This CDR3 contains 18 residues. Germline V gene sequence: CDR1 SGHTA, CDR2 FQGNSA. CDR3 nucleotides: TGTGCCAGCAGCTTATTTCTGCGTGGGAGCGGGGGGCAAGAGACCCAGTACTTC. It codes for CASSLFLRGSGGQETQYF.

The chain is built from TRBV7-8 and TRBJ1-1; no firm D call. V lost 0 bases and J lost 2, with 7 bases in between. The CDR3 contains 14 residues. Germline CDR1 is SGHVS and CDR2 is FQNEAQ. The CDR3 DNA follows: TGTGCCAGCAGCTTAGCACGGGGAAACACTGAAGCTTTCTTT. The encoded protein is CASSLARGNTEAFF.

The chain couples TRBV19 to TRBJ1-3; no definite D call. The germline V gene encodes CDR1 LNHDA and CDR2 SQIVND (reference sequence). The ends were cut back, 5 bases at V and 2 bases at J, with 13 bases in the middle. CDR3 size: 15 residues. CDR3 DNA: TGTGCCAGTAGTTTGGACTCGATCCCTGGAAACACCATATATTTT. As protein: CASSLDSIPGNTIYF. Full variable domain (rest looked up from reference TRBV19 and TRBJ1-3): DGGITQSPKYLFRKEGQNVTLSCEQNLNHDAMYWYRQDPGQGLRLIYYSQIVNDFQKGDIAEGYSVSREKKESFPLTVTSAQKNPTAFYLCASSLDSIPGNTIYFGEGSWLTVV.

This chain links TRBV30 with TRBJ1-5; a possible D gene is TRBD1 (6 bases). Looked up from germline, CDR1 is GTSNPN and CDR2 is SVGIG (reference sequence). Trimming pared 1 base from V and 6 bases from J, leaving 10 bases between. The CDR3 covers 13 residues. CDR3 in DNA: TGTGCCTGGAGTGGACAGGCCGGTCAGCCCCAGCATTTT. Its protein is CAWSGQAGQPQHF. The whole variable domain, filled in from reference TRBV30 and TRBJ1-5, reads SQTIHQWPATLVQPVGSPLSLECTVEGTSNPNLYWYRQAAGRGLQLLFYSVGIGQISSEVPQNLSASRPQDRQFILSSKKLLLSDSGFYLCAWSGQAGQPQHFGDGTRLSIL.

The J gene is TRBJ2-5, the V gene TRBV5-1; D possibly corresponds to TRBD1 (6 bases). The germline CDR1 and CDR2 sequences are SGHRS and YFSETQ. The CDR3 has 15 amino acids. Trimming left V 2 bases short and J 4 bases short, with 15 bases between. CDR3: CASSFIGGWRETQYF. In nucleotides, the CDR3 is TGCGCCAGCAGCTTCATAGGGGGTTGGAGAGAGACCCAGTACTTC.

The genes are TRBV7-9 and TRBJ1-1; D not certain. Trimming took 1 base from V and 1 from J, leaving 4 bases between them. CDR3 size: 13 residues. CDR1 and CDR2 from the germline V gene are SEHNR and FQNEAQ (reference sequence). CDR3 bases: TGTGCCAGCAGCTTAGTCAAGAACACTGAAGCTTTCTTT. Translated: CASSLVKNTEAFF. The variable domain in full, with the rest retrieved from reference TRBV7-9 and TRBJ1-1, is DTGVSQNPRHKITKRGQNVTFRCDPISEHNRLYWYRQTLGQGPEFLTYFQNEAQLEKSRLLSDRFSAERPKGSFSTLEIQRTEQGDSAMYLCASSLVKNTEAFFGQGTRLTVV.

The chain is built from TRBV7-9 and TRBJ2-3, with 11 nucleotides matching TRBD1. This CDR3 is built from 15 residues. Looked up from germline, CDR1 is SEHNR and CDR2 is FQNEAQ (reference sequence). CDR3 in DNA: TGTTCCGGACAGGGGGCAATTACTAGCACAGATACGCAGTATTTT. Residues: CSGQGAITSTDTQYF.

Written as DNA, the CDR3 is TGTGCCAGCAGCCCCGGGACAGGGAATCAGCCCCAGCATTTT. Its translation: CASSPGTGNQPQHF. V and J are TRBV11-2 and TRBJ1-5, with 9 bases matching TRBD1. V was clipped by 5 bases and J by 4 bases; unmatched bases: 3. CDR3 length equals 14 residues. Germline V gene lookup returns CDR1 SGHAT and CDR2 FQNNGV.

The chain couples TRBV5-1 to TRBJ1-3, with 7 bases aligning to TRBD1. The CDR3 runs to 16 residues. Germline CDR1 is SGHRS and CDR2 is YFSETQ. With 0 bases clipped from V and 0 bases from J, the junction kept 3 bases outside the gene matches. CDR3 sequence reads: CASSLAGQDSGNTIYF. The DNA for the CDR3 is TGCGCCAGCAGCTTGGCCGGACAGGACTCTGGAAACACCATATATTTT.

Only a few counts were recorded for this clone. For the CDR3, the DNA is TGTGCCAGCAGTTACTCGGGGAGGGAGACAAATTCACCCCTCCACTTT. Protein product: CASSYSGRETNSPLHF. J is TRBJ1-6 and V is TRBV6-5; no firm D call. Trimming took off 0 bases at V and 7 bases at J, with 13 bases between the two ends. Germline V CDR1 and CDR2: MNHEY, SVGAGI. This CDR3 spans 16 amino acids.

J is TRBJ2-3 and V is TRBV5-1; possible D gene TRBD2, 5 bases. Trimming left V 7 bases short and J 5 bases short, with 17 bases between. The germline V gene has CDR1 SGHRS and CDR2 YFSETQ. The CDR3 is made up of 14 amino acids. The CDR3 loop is CASLSGVLGDTQYF. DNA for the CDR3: TGCGCCAGCCTTTCCGGGGTGTTGGGAGATACGCAGTATTTT.

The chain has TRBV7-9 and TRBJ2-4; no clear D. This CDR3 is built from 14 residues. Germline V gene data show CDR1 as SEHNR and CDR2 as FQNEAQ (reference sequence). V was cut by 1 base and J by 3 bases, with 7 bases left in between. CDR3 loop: CASSLVSDKNIQYF. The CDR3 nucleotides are TGTGCCAGCAGCTTAGTCAGCGACAAAAACATTCAGTACTTC.

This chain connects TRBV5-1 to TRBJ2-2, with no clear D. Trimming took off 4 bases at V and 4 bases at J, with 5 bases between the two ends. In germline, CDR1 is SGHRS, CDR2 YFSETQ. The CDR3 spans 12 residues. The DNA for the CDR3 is TGCGCCAGCAGCCCCCGCACCGGGGAGCTGTTTTTT. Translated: CASSPRTGELFF.

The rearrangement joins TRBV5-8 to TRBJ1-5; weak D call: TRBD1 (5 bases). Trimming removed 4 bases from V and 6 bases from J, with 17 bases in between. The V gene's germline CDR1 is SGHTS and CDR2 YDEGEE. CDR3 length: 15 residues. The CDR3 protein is CASSGGGLAVQPQHF. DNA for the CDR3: TGTGCCAGCAGCGGGGGGGGTCTCGCGGTTCAGCCCCAGCATTTT.

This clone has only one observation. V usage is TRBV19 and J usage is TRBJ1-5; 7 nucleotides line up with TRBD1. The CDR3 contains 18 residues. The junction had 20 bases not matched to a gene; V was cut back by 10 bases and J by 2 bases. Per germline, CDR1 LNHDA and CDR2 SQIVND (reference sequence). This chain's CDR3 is CATRDSSRASLGNQPQHF. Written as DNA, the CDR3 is TGTGCCACCAGGGACAGCTCTCGTGCCTCCTTAGGCAATCAGCCCCAGCATTTT.

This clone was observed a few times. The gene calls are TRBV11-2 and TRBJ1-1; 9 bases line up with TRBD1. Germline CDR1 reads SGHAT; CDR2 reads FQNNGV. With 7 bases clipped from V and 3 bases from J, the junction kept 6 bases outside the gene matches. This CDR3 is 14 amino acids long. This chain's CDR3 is CASTWDREYTEAFF. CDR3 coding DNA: TGTGCCAGCACCTGGGACAGGGAGTACACTGAAGCTTTCTTT. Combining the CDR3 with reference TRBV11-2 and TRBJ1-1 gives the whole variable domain EAGVAQSPRYKIIEKRQSVAFWCNPISGHATLYWYQQILGQGPKLLIQFQNNGVVDDSQLPKDRFSAERLKGVDSTLKIQPAKLEDSAVYLCASTWDREYTEAFFGQGTRLTVV.

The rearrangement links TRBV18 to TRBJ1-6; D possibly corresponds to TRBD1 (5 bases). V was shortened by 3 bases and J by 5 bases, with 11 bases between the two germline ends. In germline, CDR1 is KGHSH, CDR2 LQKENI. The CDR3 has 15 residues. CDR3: CASSPSSGNNSPLHF. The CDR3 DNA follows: TGTGCCAGCTCACCTTCATCAGGGAATAATTCACCCCTCCACTTT.

This chain's CDR3 is CATKGQGEGYGYTF. The CDR3 DNA reads TGTGCCACCAAAGGACAGGGTGAGGGCTATGGCTACACCTTC. V and J are TRBV6-5 and TRBJ1-2; 8 nucleotides line up with TRBD1. The CDR3 runs 14 residues. CDR1 MNHEY and CDR2 SVGAGI come from the germline V gene. After removal of 10 bases from V and 4 bases from J, the junction contained 11 bases not matched to a gene.

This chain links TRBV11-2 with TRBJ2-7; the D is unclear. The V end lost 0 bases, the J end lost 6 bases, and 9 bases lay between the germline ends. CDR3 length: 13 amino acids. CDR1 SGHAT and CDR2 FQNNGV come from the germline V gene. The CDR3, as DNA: TGTGCCAGCAGCTTAGAGGGCTATTCCGAGCAGTACTTC. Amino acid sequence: CASSLEGYSEQYF.

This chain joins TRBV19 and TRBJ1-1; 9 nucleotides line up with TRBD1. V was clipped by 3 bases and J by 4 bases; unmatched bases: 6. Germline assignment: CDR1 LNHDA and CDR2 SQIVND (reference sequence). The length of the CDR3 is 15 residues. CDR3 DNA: TGTGCCAGTAGTATTGCAGGGACAGGGCGCACTGAAGCTTTCTTT. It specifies CASSIAGTGRTEAFF.

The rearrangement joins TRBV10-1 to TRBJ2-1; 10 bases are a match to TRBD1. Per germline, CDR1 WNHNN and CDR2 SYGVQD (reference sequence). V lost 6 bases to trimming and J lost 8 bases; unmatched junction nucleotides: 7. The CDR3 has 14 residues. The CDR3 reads CASSRDRGGYEQFF. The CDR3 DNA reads TGCGCCAGCAGCCGGGACAGGGGTGGATATGAGCAGTTCTTC.

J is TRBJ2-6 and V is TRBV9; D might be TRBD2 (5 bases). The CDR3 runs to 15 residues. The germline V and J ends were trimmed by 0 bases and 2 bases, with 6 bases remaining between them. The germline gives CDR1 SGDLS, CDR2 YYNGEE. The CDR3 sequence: CASSVAGTGANVLTF. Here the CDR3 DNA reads TGTGCCAGCAGCGTAGCGGGAACTGGGGCCAACGTCCTGACTTTC.

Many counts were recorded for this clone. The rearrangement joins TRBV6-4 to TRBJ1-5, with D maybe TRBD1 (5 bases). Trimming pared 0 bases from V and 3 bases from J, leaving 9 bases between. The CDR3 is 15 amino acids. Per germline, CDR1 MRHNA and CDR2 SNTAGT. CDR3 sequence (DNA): TGTGCCAGCAGTGACTCTGCGGGGCCCAATCAGCCCCAGCATTTT. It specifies CASSDSAGPNQPQHF.

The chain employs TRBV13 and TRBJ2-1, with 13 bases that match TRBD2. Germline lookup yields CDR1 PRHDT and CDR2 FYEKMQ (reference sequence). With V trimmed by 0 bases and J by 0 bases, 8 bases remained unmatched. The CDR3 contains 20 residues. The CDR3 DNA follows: TGTGCCAGCAGCTTAGGCGCCGGGACTAGCGGGGAGAGCTCCTACAATGAGCAGTTCTTC. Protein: CASSLGAGTSGESSYNEQFF.